This T cell receptor beta chain stems from a study of T cells in Graves' hyperthyroidism and ophthalmopathy. Graves' hyperthyroidism qualified as stable when ophthalmopathy did not progress within 18 months. There are 15 residues in the CDR3. V lost 4 bases to trimming and J lost 1 base, with 12 bases between them. The germline V gene encodes CDR1 SGHRS and CDR2 YFSETQ. This clonotype has more than one count but fewer than ten. Regions amplified from RNA transcripts were the TCR beta CDR3 regions. The HTBI primer set served for first-round RT-PCR of the TCR CDR3. TCRdb re-derived calls from the multiplex PCR reads in MiXCR, one entry per CDR3 protein. This repertoire shows 350,000 to 400,000 distinct CDR3 sequences, 15% found once; its top ten account for around a third.

Sequencing was carried out using blood. This sequence joins TRBV5-1 and TRBJ1-5; possible D gene TRBD1, 5 bases. This TCR came from a woman aged 25 to 39 with Graves' hyperthyroidism. In DNA, the CDR3 is TGCGCCAGCAGCGCGGGACGGGAGAGCAATCAGCCCCAGCATTTT. This sequence encodes CASSAGRESNQPQHF.